These T cell receptor beta chains were read from a single sample in a study of T-cell memory formation after mild COVID-19. TCRdb recomputed calls from the 5' RACE reads with MiXCR, one row per CDR3 protein. The sample consists of over 350,000 distinct CDR3 sequences, about a sixth of them appearing once. The specimen sequenced was PBMCs or a T cell subset sorted from them (not recorded which). These receptors were collected from a man aged 18 to 29 who had mild COVID-19 (a few samples of this study predate the infection). Cell type and time point are not known. The CDR3 runs from the conserved cysteine through the conserved F or W. Fields, in order: J gene, D gene, V gene, clone size, CDR3 protein, CDR3 DNA. D genes are given only for firm matches. For some rows the clone size is stated as once, few or many, or as a class when expanded; others skip it.

>TRBJ1-1|TRBD1|TRBV7-9|-
CASSARQGNTEAFF
TGTGCCAGCAGCGCCCGACAGGGGAACACTGAAGCTTTCTTT
>TRBJ1-5|TRBD1|TRBV18|few
CASSPTGTGDQHF
TGTGCCAGCTCACCAACCGGGACAGGGGACCAGCATTTT
>TRBJ2-3|-|TRBV9|few
CASSVASVTDTQYF
TGTGCCAGCAGCGTAGCTTCGGTCACAGATACGCAGTATTTT
>TRBJ1-5|-|TRBV2|-
CASNLDSSNQPQHF
TGTGCCAGCAACTTGGACAGTAGCAATCAGCCCCAGCATTTT
>TRBJ2-3|-|TRBV7-9|-
CASSLRGLPDTQYF
TGTGCCAGCAGCTTACGGGGGCTACCAGATACGCAGTATTTT
>TRBJ1-1|TRBD1|TRBV12-3/TRBV12-4|-
CASSLTGGEVAFF
TGTGCCAGCAGTTTGACAGGGGGCGAGGTCGCTTTCTTT
>TRBJ1-1|-|TRBV5-6|-
CASSVDIDTEAFF
TGTGCCAGCAGCGTGGACATTGACACTGAAGCTTTCTTT
>TRBJ2-7|-|TRBV5-1|few
CASSFEQRYEQYF
TGCGCCAGCAGCTTTGAACAGAGGTACGAGCAGTACTTC
>TRBJ1-6|TRBD1|TRBV9|-
CASSTQGIGSPLHF
TGTGCCAGCAGCACACAGGGGATTGGTTCACCCCTCCACTTT
>TRBJ1-5|TRBD1|TRBV7-2|-
CASSLDVTGNQPQHF
TGTGCCAGCAGCTTAGATGTGACAGGGAATCAGCCCCAGCATTTT
>TRBJ2-5|TRBD2|TRBV20-1|few
CSARARGEQETQYF
TGCAGTGCTAGGGCGCGGGGGGAACAAGAGACCCAGTACTTC
>TRBJ2-7|-|TRBV6-2/TRBV6-3|few
CASSYSVGPYEQYF
TGTGCCAGCAGTTACTCGGTAGGACCCTACGAGCAGTACTTC
>TRBJ1-5|TRBD1|TRBV5-5|-
CASSYTPGQGDQPQHF
TGTGCCAGCAGTTACACACCGGGACAGGGCGACCAGCCCCAGCATTTT
>TRBJ2-3|-|TRBV7-9|few
CASSSSGGGATDTQYF
TGTGCCAGCAGCTCCAGTGGCGGGGGCGCGACAGATACGCAGTATTTT
>TRBJ2-7|-|TRBV29-1|-
CSVVRGTTYEQYF
TGCAGCGTTGTCCGGGGGACCACCTACGAGCAGTACTTC
>TRBJ2-3|TRBD2|TRBV3-1|few
CASSQESTSDTDTQYF
TGTGCCAGCAGCCAAGAGTCGACTAGCGACACAGATACGCAGTATTTT
>TRBJ1-2|-|TRBV18|many
CASSPEGQYGYTF
TGTGCCAGCTCACCAGAAGGCCAATATGGCTACACCTTC
>TRBJ2-7|TRBD2|TRBV11-1|few
CASSQAGGLLLEQYF
TGTGCCAGCAGCCAGGCGGGGGGTCTCCTCCTCGAGCAGTACTTC
>TRBJ2-5|-|TRBV2|-
CASSELRETQYF
TGTGCCAGCAGTGAACTTCGGGAGACCCAGTACTTC
>TRBJ2-1|TRBD2|TRBV4-3|-
CASSHLAGGSSYNEQFF
TGCGCCAGCAGCCACTTGGCGGGGGGGAGCTCCTACAATGAGCAGTTCTTC
>TRBJ2-4|-|TRBV20-1|-
CSTPFQNIQYF
TGCAGTACCCCTTTCCAAAACATTCAGTACTTC
>TRBJ1-1|-|TRBV7-9|few
CASSKPQGHLGTEAFF
TGTGCCAGCAGCAAGCCTCAGGGGCACCTTGGGACTGAAGCTTTCTTT
>TRBJ2-5|-|TRBV2|many
CATQDAGETQYF
TGTGCCACCCAGGATGCTGGAGAGACCCAGTACTTC
>TRBJ2-2|-|TRBV28|few
CASSYPPAGKLNTGELFF
TGTGCCAGCAGTTACCCCCCGGCAGGGAAGCTCAACACCGGGGAGCTGTTTTTT